The source of this T cell receptor beta chain is a study of technical replicates of blood from a handful of donors. The repertoire was sequenced with immunoSEQ multiplex PCR; TCRdb's copy has only in-frame clones and lacks some. Of 60,000 to 85,000 clones detected, roughly 94% appear once; the ten largest clones hold around 0.37%. Trimming cost V 5 bases and J 4 bases, with 17 bases left between them. CDR1 and CDR2 (germline): SEHNR, FQNEAQ (reference sequence). The CDR3 consists of 15 residues. Sequenced input: T cells isolated from PBMCs. The V gene is TRBV7-9, the J gene TRBJ1-2; D unresolved. This receptor was obtained from a human donor in good health. The CDR3: CASSPPSGALYGYTF. The CDR3, as DNA: TGTGCCAGCAGCCCCCCCTCGGGAGCACTCTATGGCTACACCTTC.